This T cell receptor (beta chain) comes out of a study of CD8 T cells in ankylosing spondylitis. CDR3 size: 15 residues. CDR1 is DFQATT, CDR2 SNEGSKA, per germline (reference sequence). V lost 2 bases and J lost 1, with 14 bases in between. A single record per CDR3 protein comes from TCRdb applying MiXCR to the 5' RACE reads. Here the sample spans about 260,000 distinct CDR3 sequences, 15% to 25% being singletons. The sample consisted of blood, either unsorted or a sorted T cell fraction (not recorded which). This receptor was taken from a male donor with ankylosing spondylitis or in good health (not recorded which). This sequence joins TRBV20-1 and TRBJ1-1, with a possible D match to TRBD1 (5 bases). The CDR3 region is CSARIPGGKNTEAFF. Here the CDR3 DNA reads TGCAGTGCTAGAATCCCCGGGGGAAAGAACACTGAAGCTTTCTTT.